This T cell receptor (beta chain) was observed in a study of T cell responses to AZD1222 COVID-19 vaccine. General observations from the study: CD4 TCRs linked to vaccination spanned spike, dominating at 160-218 and 743-854. Donors were largely white British and mainly female; clonal diversity was possibly underestimated.

Clones were read by immunoSEQ multiplex PCR, and TCRdb kept only the in-frame ones, dropping some. This table holds about 120,000 clones, about 90% found once. There are 12 residues in the CDR3. The V gene's germline CDR1 is MDHEN and CDR2 SYDVKM. V dropped 4 bases and J dropped 2 bases, with 6 bases sitting between them. Comment on this clone: Its matching antigen is unknown.

The receptor's source is an adult in good health. This chain uses TRBV28 with TRBJ2-7; unclear D gene. Material: peripheral blood, obtained on day 0 of AZD1222 vaccination. The CDR3 nucleotides are TGTGCCAGCAGTTCATTTACCTACGAGCAGTACTTC. Amino acids: CASSSFTYEQYF.